The 14 T cell receptor beta chains below come from one sample, sequenced in a study of blood T cell repertoires in COVID-19. Profiled with immunoSEQ multiplex PCR; TCRdb holds only in-frame clones, not every one. The table has around 67,000 clones, approximately 82% seen once. Sequencing input: peripheral blood. These receptors all stem from a man aged 45-60 years with active COVID-19.

CDR3 sequence reads: CASSLNSPQPQHF. Here the CDR3 DNA reads TGTGCCAGCAGCTTAAACAGCCCTCAGCCCCAGCATTTT. This chain connects TRBV7-9 to TRBJ1-5; D gene uncertain. Per germline, CDR1 SEHNR and CDR2 FQNEAQ (reference sequence). V shed 2 bases and J shed 6 bases, with 8 bases lying between them. This CDR3 contains 13 residues.

The chain has TRBV3-1 (or the pseudogene TRBV3-2) and TRBJ2-5; no definite D call. Trimming pared 1 base from V and 4 bases from J, leaving 7 bases between. This CDR3 is 13 amino acids long. Germline-derived CDR1 and CDR2 are LGHDT and YNNKEL (reference sequence). The CDR3 loop reads CASSQGDLETQYF. As DNA, the CDR3 is TGTGCCAGCAGCCAAGGCGATTTAGAGACCCAGTACTTC.

This rearrangement joins TRBV6-5 to TRBJ1-1, with 8 positions matching TRBD1. Trimming cost V 6 bases and J 5 bases; bases outside gene matches: 8. Germline-derived CDR1 and CDR2 are MNHEY and SVGAGI. This CDR3 has 14 amino acids. CDR3 coding DNA: TGTGCCAGCAGACGGACAGGGTTTGATACTGAAGCTTTCTTT. This gives the protein CASRRTGFDTEAFF.

This clone appeared once. Other DNA sequences in this specimen translate into the identical CDR3. The genes are TRBV7-2 and TRBJ2-7; D unresolved. Germline loops: CDR1 SGHTA, CDR2 FQGNSA. With 1 base removed from V and 3 bases from J, the gap between germline ends came to 4 bases. The CDR3 sequence is 12 residues long. The CDR3 sequence is CASSLVGYEQYF. CDR3 in DNA: TGTGCCAGCAGCTTAGTCGGCTACGAGCAGTACTTC.

This chain uses TRBV19 with TRBJ2-2, with TRBD2 matching over 7 bases. Trimming at V came to 8 bases and at J to 1 base, leaving 4 bases not matched to a gene. The CDR3 totals 14 residues. Germline CDR1 is LNHDA and CDR2 is SQIVND (reference sequence). The CDR3 region is CASGDYRNTGELFF. CDR3 DNA sequence: TGTGCCAGTGGGGACTACCGGAACACCGGGGAGCTGTTTTTT.

The chain carries TRBV15 and TRBJ2-5; 11 bases align to TRBD2. Germline values: CDR1 LNHNV, CDR2 YYDKDF (reference sequence). The CDR3 loop spans 16 amino acids. J was trimmed by 4 bases and V by 3 bases; bases with no gene match: 7. CDR3 sequence reads: CATSRAGLAGGETQYF. CDR3 in DNA: TGTGCCACCAGCAGGGCCGGGCTAGCGGGAGGAGAGACCCAGTACTTC. The full variable domain, with the rest looked up from reference TRBV15 and TRBJ2-5, is DAMVIQNPRYQVTQFGKPVTLSCSQTLNHNVMYWYQQKSSQAPKLLFHYYDKDFNNEADTPDNFQSRRPNTSFCFLDIRSPGLGDTAMYLCATSRAGLAGGETQYFGPGTRLLVL.

The chain couples TRBV2 to TRBJ1-6; possibly TRBD1 for D (5 bases). The germline gives CDR1 SNHLY, CDR2 FYNNEI. Between the trimmed V and J ends, which lost 2 bases and 4 bases, there was a span of 15 bases. The CDR3 extends over 17 amino acids. The CDR3 region has the DNA TGTGCCAGCAGTGAATCCCAGGGTAGGGCTTATAATTCACCCCTCCACTTT. As protein: CASSESQGRAYNSPLHF.

The rearrangement uses TRBV29-1 and TRBJ2-6; D is possibly TRBD1 (5 bases). Trimming took 3 bases from V and 0 from J, leaving 15 bases between them. CDR1 and CDR2 (germline): SQVTM, ANQGSEA. This CDR3 comprises 17 residues. The CDR3 DNA follows: TGCAGCGTTGACGGGTCAGGGATTAGCTCTGGGGCCAACGTCCTGACTTTC. It codes for CSVDGSGISSGANVLTF.

The chain uses TRBV11-1 and TRBJ2-3; D gene unclear. The CDR3 spans 14 residues. Germline V CDR1 and CDR2: SGHAT, FQDESV (reference sequence). Deletions cut 4 bases from V and 6 bases from J, with 14 bases between. The CDR3 region has the DNA TGTGCCAGCAGCTCGGCTAGAGGTTCGGATACGCAGTATTTT. It yields the protein CASSSARGSDTQYF.

The chain employs TRBV19 and TRBJ2-7; 10 bases line up with TRBD2. This CDR3 is 15 amino acids long. V lost 5 bases and J lost 4; bases outside the gene matches: 8. Per germline, CDR1 LNHDA and CDR2 SQIVND (reference sequence). This CDR3 is CASSPRTSGRYEQYF. CDR3 DNA: TGTGCCAGTAGTCCCCGGACTAGCGGACGATACGAGCAGTACTTC.

V gene TRBV25-1 combines with J gene TRBJ2-7; 11 nucleotides match TRBD2. CDR1 and CDR2 (germline): MGHDK, SYGVNS. This CDR3 comprises 14 residues. Trimming removed 6 bases from V and 1 base from J; junction bases left unmatched: 2. Written as DNA, the CDR3 is TGTGCCAGCAGGACTAGCGGGAAGTCCTACGAGCAGTACTTC. Translated: CASRTSGKSYEQYF.

The chain carries TRBV4-2 and TRBJ2-2, with 11 bases identical to TRBD1. Trimming removed 3 bases from V and 2 bases from J; junction bases left unmatched: 2. Germline CDR1 and CDR2: LGHNA and YNFKEQ. CDR3 length: 16 residues. The DNA of the CDR3 is TGTGCCAGCAGCCATGGACAGGGGGCAAACACCGGGGAGCTGTTTTTT. Translation gives CASSHGQGANTGELFF.

The genes are TRBV5-4 and TRBJ2-7; D perhaps matches TRBD2 (5 bases). In germline, CDR1 is SGHNT, CDR2 YYREEE (reference sequence). Deletions cut 4 bases from V and 3 bases from J, with 11 bases between. CDR3 size: 13 residues. The DNA for the CDR3 is TGTGCCAGCAGCACCCCGGCGGGCTACGAGCAGTACTTC. It translates to CASSTPAGYEQYF.

This rearrangement joins TRBV6-5 to TRBJ2-6, with a possible D match to TRBD1 (6 bases). The CDR3 contains 15 residues. CDR1 and CDR2 (germline): MNHEY, SVGAGI. Trimming removed 6 bases from V and 0 bases from J, with 9 bases in between. In nucleotides, the CDR3 is TGTGCCAGCAGATTACAGGGCTCTGGGGCCAACGTCCTGACTTTC. This gives the protein CASRLQGSGANVLTF.